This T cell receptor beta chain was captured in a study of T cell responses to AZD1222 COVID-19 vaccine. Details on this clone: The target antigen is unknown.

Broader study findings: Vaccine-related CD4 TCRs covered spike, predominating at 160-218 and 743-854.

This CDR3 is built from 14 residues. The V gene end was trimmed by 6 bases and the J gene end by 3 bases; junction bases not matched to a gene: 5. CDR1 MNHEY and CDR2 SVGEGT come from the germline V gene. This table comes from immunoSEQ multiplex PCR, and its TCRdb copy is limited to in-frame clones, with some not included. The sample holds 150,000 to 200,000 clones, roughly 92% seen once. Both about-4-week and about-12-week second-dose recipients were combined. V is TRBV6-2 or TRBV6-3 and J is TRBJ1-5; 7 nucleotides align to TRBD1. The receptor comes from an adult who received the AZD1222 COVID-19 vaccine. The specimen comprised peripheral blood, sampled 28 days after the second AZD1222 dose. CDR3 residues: CASSTTGDNQPQHF. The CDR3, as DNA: TGTGCCAGCAGCACCACAGGGGACAATCAGCCCCAGCATTTT.